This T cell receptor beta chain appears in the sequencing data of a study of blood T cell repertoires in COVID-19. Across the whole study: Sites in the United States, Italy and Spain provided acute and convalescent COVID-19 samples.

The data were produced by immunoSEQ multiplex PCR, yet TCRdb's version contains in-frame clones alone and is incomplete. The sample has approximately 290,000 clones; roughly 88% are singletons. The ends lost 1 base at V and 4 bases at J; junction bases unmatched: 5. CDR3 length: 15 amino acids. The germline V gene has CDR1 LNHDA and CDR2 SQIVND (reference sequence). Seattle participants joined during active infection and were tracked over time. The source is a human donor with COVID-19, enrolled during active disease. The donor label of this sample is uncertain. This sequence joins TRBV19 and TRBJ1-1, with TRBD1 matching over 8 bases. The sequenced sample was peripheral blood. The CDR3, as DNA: TGTGCCAGTAGTATAGCCTCAGGGGGCGGCACTGAAGCTTTCTTT. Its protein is CASSIASGGGTEAFF.